Listed here is a single TCR beta chain. Trimming cost V 6 bases and J 8 bases, with 13 bases left between them. Germline CDR1 reads LNHNV; CDR2 reads YYDKDF (reference sequence). There are 12 residues in the CDR3. TCRdb analysed the RT-PCR reads with MiXCR anew, one entry per CDR3 protein. Of about 570,000 distinct CDR3 sequences listed, 11% were seen once; the top ten hold more than 9.5%. The data belong to a study of response to subunit inactivated influenza vaccine. These data were also reused for a study on T cells expressing NK-cell markers. That work contributes: The authors generated TCR beta cDNA through 5'RACE template switching with UMIs.

The sequences come from PBMCs from blood, collected on the day of vaccination. The rearrangement links TRBV15 to TRBJ1-2, with D possibly TRBD1 on 5 matching bases. This receptor was taken from a man in his fifties or sixties who received an inactivated influenza vaccine. This chain's CDR3 is CATRRGPGGYTF. The CDR3 nucleotides are TGTGCCACCAGGAGGGGACCTGGGGGCTACACCTTC.